Presented here are 25 T cell receptor beta chains from one specimen sequenced in a study of blood T cell repertoires in COVID-19. Libraries were prepared by immunoSEQ multiplex PCR; TCRdb keeps only in-frame clonotypes and omits some of them. The sample lists 200,000 to 250,000 clones; about four fifths were seen once. The source material was PBMCs or T cells enriched from blood (not recorded which). These receptors all come from a woman aged 45-65 years who had been exposed to COVID-19.

The CDR3 DNA follows: TGCAGCGTGGGGACAGGGAGAGAGACCCAGTACTTC. Its protein product is CSVGTGRETQYF. V gene TRBV29-1 combines with J gene TRBJ2-5; 9 bases map to TRBD1. Germline values: CDR1 SQVTM, CDR2 ANQGSEA. With V trimmed by 6 bases and J by 4 bases, 3 bases remained unmatched. CDR3 length equals 12 residues.

The V call is TRBV11-2, the J call TRBJ1-3; possible D gene TRBD1, 6 bases. This CDR3 region has 14 residues. Per the germline V gene, CDR1 is SGHAT and CDR2 is FQNNGV. The V gene lost 5 bases and the J gene lost 13 bases, with 21 bases spanning the gap. Here the CDR3 reads CASSLLNLGAAIYF. CDR3 nucleotides: TGTGCCAGCAGCCTCTTAAACCTGGGGGCGGCTATATATTTT.

The chain has TRBV4-2 and TRBJ2-3; 13 bases line up with TRBD2. V was pared by 3 bases and J by 0 bases, with 9 bases of the junction left unmatched. Germline CDR1 LGHNA, CDR2 YNFKEQ. There are 19 residues in the CDR3. CDR3 sequence (DNA): TGTGCCAGCAGCCAGAGACTAGCGGGGGGTCCTTCTAGCACAGATACGCAGTATTTT. Its translation: CASSQRLAGGPSSTDTQYF.

V and J are TRBV10-1 and TRBJ2-3; TRBD2 matches 13 bases. Losses at the gene ends were 6 bases for V and 0 bases for J; bases not matched to a gene: 6. This CDR3 comprises 17 residues. Germline V gives CDR1 WNHNN, CDR2 SYGVQD (reference sequence). The CDR3, as DNA: TGCGCCAGCAGCCAAACTAGCGGGGGGGCTAGCACAGATACGCAGTATTTT. It is translated as CASSQTSGGASTDTQYF.

This sequence joins TRBV28 and TRBJ1-1; possibly TRBD1 for D (6 bases). Germline CDR1 reads MDHEN; CDR2 reads SYDVKM. V dropped 6 bases and J dropped 0 bases, with 8 bases sitting between them. The CDR3 contains 13 residues. The CDR3 nucleotides read TGTGCCAGCAGGGACAGAGTGAACACTGAAGCTTTCTTT. Amino acid sequence: CASRDRVNTEAFF.

The gene calls are TRBV14 and TRBJ1-1, with no clear D. Germline CDR1 and CDR2: SGHDN and FVKESK. This CDR3 has 14 residues. V was clipped by 0 bases and J by 11 bases, with 16 bases between them. The CDR3 is CASSQDWASQVAFF. The CDR3 bases are TGTGCCAGCAGCCAAGATTGGGCCAGCCAGGTGGCTTTCTTT.

This clone was seen a single time. This chain connects TRBV12-5 to TRBJ1-1; the D gene is possibly TRBD1 (6 bases). The CDR3 covers 15 residues. Trimming pared 0 bases from V and 5 bases from J, leaving 13 bases between. The V gene's germline CDR1 is LGHNT and CDR2 FRNRAP. The CDR3 region is CASGLVPGGGTEAFF. The CDR3 nucleotides are TGTGCTAGTGGTTTGGTACCTGGGGGCGGAACTGAAGCTTTCTTT.

The chain employs TRBV6-5 and TRBJ1-3; no clear D. Germline assignment: CDR1 MNHEY and CDR2 SVGAGI. Trimming took off 2 bases at V and 4 bases at J, with 15 bases between the two ends. The CDR3 runs 16 residues. CDR3 region: CASSYAEAGGGNTIYF. The CDR3 nucleotides read TGTGCCAGCAGTTACGCAGAGGCAGGAGGAGGAAACACCATATATTTT.

The chain recombines TRBV7-9 with TRBJ1-4; D possibly corresponds to TRBD1 (6 bases). Per the germline V gene, CDR1 is SEHNR and CDR2 is FQNEAQ (reference sequence). The V and J ends lost 5 bases and 6 bases respectively, with 10 bases between them. This CDR3 spans 13 amino acids. The CDR3 loop reads CASSTWTDEKLFF. CDR3 in DNA: TGTGCCAGCAGCACTTGGACAGATGAAAAACTGTTTTTT.

V usage is TRBV29-1 and J usage is TRBJ1-2; TRBD1 is a possible D gene (6 bases). CDR1 is SQVTM, CDR2 ANQGSEA, per germline. CDR3 length: 12 residues. The CDR3 nucleotides are TGCGCCACCCTGGAGGCAGGGGATGGCTACACCTTC. This gives the protein CATLEAGDGYTF. The complete variable domain, with remaining parts taken from reference TRBV29-1 and TRBJ1-2, reads SAVISQKPSRDICQRGTSLTIQCQVDSQVTMMFWYRQQPGQSLTLIATANQGSEATYESGFVIDKFPISRPNLTFSTLTVSNMSPEDSSIYLCATLEAGDGYTFGSGTRLTVV.

The chain links TRBV5-1 to TRBJ2-5, with TRBD2 identical over 7 bases. J was trimmed by 5 bases and V by 0 bases; bases with no gene match: 7. The CDR3 has 15 residues. Germline CDR1 SGHRS, CDR2 YFSETQ. CDR3 bases: TGCGCCAGCAGCTTGGGGACTAGAGGGGTGGAGACCCAGTACTTC. It codes for CASSLGTRGVETQYF.

V usage is TRBV21-1 and J usage is TRBJ1-1; the D call TRBD1 from the table was never checked on the DNA. TRBV21-1 represents a pseudogene. The CDR3 is 15 amino acids. As DNA, the CDR3 is TGTGCCAGCAGCATAAAACAGGGGGGGAACACTGAAGCTTTCTTT. As protein: CASSIKQGGNTEAFF.

The chain combines TRBV29-1 with TRBJ1-1, with a possible D match to TRBD1 (5 bases). This CDR3 is built from 13 residues. Germline CDR1 and CDR2: SQVTM and ANQGSEA. The V gene lost 3 bases and the J gene lost 1 base, with 9 bases spanning the gap. CDR3 loop: CSVDVGGNTEAFF. CDR3 DNA sequence: TGCAGCGTTGACGTGGGGGGGAACACTGAAGCTTTCTTT.

This chain joins TRBV10-3 and TRBJ1-5; TRBD1 is a possible D gene (5 bases). This CDR3 has 14 amino acids. V lost 4 bases and J 4 bases, leaving 11 bases between the germline ends. CDR1 ENHRY and CDR2 SYGVKD come from the germline V gene. CDR3 in amino acids: CAISGQGGNQPQHF. In DNA, the CDR3 is TGTGCCATCAGTGGTCAGGGAGGGAATCAGCCCCAGCATTTT.

This CDR3 reads CASSLGGYEAFF. DNA of the CDR3: TGTGCCAGCAGTTTAGGGGGCTATGAAGCTTTCTTT. The chain uses TRBV12-3 or TRBV12-4 and TRBJ1-1, with D perhaps matching TRBD1 (5 bases). V lost 1 base, J lost 7 bases, and 7 bases lay in between. CDR3 length: 12 amino acids.

The chain employs TRBV11-2 and TRBJ2-5, with TRBD2 matching 10 bases. Germline-derived CDR1 and CDR2 are SGHAT and FQNNGV. The CDR3 loop spans 18 amino acids. V trimming: 1 base; J trimming: 3 bases; junction bases outside the gene matches: 11. CDR3 sequence: CASSLGRFRTSGKETQYF. CDR3 nucleotides: TGTGCCAGCAGCTTAGGTCGATTTAGGACTAGCGGTAAAGAGACCCAGTACTTC.

This chain joins TRBV6-2 or TRBV6-3 and TRBJ2-7; D is undetermined. Per the germline V gene, CDR1 is MNHEY and CDR2 is SVGEGT. CDR3 length equals 16 residues. Trimming removed 5 bases from V and 2 bases from J, with 19 bases in between. The CDR3 is CASSTDKRVPTYEQYF. As DNA, the CDR3 is TGTGCCAGCAGTACGGATAAGCGAGTCCCGACCTACGAGCAGTACTTC.

The chain joins TRBV7-2 to TRBJ1-2; tentatively, D is TRBD1 (5 bases). Trimming removed 1 base from V and 7 bases from J, with 7 bases in between. From germline, CDR1 is SGHTA and CDR2 FQGNSA. The CDR3 length is 12 residues. Written as DNA, the CDR3 is TGTGCCAGCAGCTTAGATCAGGGTGGCTACACCTTC. Amino acid sequence: CASSLDQGGYTF.

This chain uses TRBV18 with TRBJ2-1; a possible D gene is TRBD1 (6 bases). The CDR3 length is 15 residues. The V gene lost 2 bases and the J gene lost 13 bases, with 21 bases spanning the gap. CDR1 and CDR2 from the germline V gene are KGHSH and LQKENI. CDR3 bases: TGTGCCAGCTCACCATTAGACAGGCCCGGGGATGGACAGTTCTTC. Protein sequence: CASSPLDRPGDGQFF.

The J gene is TRBJ1-1, the V gene TRBV10-3; possibly TRBD1 for D (5 bases). The CDR3 consists of 14 residues. The germline V and J ends were trimmed by 8 bases and 1 base, with 14 bases remaining between them. The germline CDR1 and CDR2 sequences are ENHRY and SYGVKD. The CDR3 protein is CAIFGGGANTEAFF. For the CDR3, the DNA is TGTGCCATCTTCGGGGGAGGGGCGAACACTGAAGCTTTCTTT.

The J gene is TRBJ2-1, the V gene TRBV29-1; the D gene is possibly TRBD2 (5 bases). V lost 4 bases and J lost 5, with 12 bases in between. The CDR3 extends over 13 amino acids. Germline assignment: CDR1 SQVTM and CDR2 ANQGSEA. In DNA, the CDR3 is TGCAGCGTTGCCCGAGGGATACACAATGAGCAGTTCTTC. This codes for CSVARGIHNEQFF.

This chain uses TRBV28 with TRBJ2-2; D is uncertain. This CDR3 spans 13 amino acids. Germline lookup yields CDR1 MDHEN and CDR2 SYDVKM. Trimming left V 3 bases short and J 5 bases short, with 7 bases between. Here the CDR3 reads CASSFEVTGELFF. In DNA, the CDR3 is TGTGCCAGCAGTTTTGAGGTGACCGGGGAGCTGTTTTTT.

The chain joins TRBV6-5 to TRBJ1-3; 8 nucleotides align to TRBD1. Germline V gene lookup returns CDR1 MNHEY and CDR2 SVGAGI. The V and J ends lost 6 bases and 1 base, in that order; junction bases with no gene match: 5. CDR3 length: 15 residues. CDR3 bases: TGTGCCAGCAGCCTGGACAGGGCTTCTGGAAACACCATATATTTT. Translating gives CASSLDRASGNTIYF.

The rearrangement uses TRBV19 and TRBJ1-2; no firm D call. Trimming removed 4 bases from V and 5 bases from J, with 14 bases in between. Germline V gene sequence: CDR1 LNHDA, CDR2 SQIVND (reference sequence). CDR3 length equals 14 residues. The CDR3 region is CASSSRLSPYGYTF. DNA for the CDR3: TGTGCCAGTAGTAGCCGACTAAGCCCTTATGGCTACACCTTC.

This chain's CDR3 is CASSLWGPGQGATNEKLFF. Written as DNA, the CDR3 is TGTGCCAGCAGCTTATGGGGTCCGGGACAAGGAGCAACTAATGAAAAACTGTTTTTT. The V gene is TRBV11-2, the J gene TRBJ1-4; possibly TRBD1 for D (6 bases). CDR1 is SGHAT, CDR2 FQNNGV, per germline. The V end was cut by 2 bases, the J end by 0 bases, with 19 bases between. The CDR3 sequence is 19 residues long.